This T cell receptor beta chain originates from a study of blood T cell repertoires in COVID-19. Study-wide context: In each case, the material was cDNA or gDNA derived from T cells, B-cell-depleted T cells, or PBMCs.

The age range of participants was 18 to 89 years, with residence in 20 to 25 US areas. This CDR3 is 17 amino acids long. Trimming cost V 2 bases and J 3 bases, with 17 bases left between them. Assay used: immunoSEQ multiplex PCR; TCRdb lists only in-frame clones, some missing. The table has a few hundred thousand clones, around 90% seen once; the top ten hold around 5%. The sample taken for sequencing was PBMCs or T cells enriched from blood (not recorded which). J is TRBJ1-5 and V is TRBV23-1; possibly TRBD1 for D (5 bases). TRBV23-1 counts as an open reading frame of uncertain function. This receptor was taken from a man aged 30 to 39 who had recovered from COVID-19. The CDR3 protein is CASSQRGTAKVNQPQHF. CDR3 nucleotides: TGCGCCAGCAGTCAACGGGGGACGGCGAAGGTCAATCAGCCCCAGCATTTT.